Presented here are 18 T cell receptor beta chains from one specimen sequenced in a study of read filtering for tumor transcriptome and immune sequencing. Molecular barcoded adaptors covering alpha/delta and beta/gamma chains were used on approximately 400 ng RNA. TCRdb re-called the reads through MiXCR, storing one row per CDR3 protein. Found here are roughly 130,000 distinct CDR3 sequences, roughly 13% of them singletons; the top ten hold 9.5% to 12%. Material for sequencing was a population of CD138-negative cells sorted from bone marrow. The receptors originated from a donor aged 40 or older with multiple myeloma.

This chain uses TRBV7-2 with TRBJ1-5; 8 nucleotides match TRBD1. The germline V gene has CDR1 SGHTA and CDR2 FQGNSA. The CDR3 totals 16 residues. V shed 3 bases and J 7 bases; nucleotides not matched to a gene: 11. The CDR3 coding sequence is TGTGCCAGCAGCTTCCATGCGGACAGGGCAGGCCAGCCCCAGCATTTT. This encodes CASSFHADRAGQPQHF.

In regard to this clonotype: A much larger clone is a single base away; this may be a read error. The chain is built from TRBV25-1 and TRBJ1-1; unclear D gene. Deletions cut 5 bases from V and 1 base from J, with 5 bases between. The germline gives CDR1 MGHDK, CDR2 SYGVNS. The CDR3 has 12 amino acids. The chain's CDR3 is CASSRQNTEAFF. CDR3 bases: TGTGCCAGCAGTCGACAGAACACTGAAGCTTTCTTT.

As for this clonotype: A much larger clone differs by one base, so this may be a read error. The CDR3 DNA reads as TGTGCCGGCTCACGGGACAGTAGCACAGATACGCAGTATTTT. This codes for CAGSRDSSTDTQYF. V and J are TRBV5-4 and TRBJ2-3, with 7 nucleotides matching TRBD1. CDR1 and CDR2 (germline): SGHNT, YYREEE (reference sequence). Trimming removed 10 bases from V and 0 bases from J; junction bases left unmatched: 8. The CDR3 has 14 amino acids.

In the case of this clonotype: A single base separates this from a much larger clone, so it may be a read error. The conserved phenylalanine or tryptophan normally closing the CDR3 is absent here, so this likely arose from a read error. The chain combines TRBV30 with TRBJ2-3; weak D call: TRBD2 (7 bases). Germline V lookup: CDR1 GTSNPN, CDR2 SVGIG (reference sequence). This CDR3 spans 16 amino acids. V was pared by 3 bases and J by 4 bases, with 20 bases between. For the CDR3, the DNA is TGTGCCTGGAGCACCCTAGGGGGAGGGCCTCCAGATACGCAGTATCTT. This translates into CAWSTLGGGPPDTQYL.

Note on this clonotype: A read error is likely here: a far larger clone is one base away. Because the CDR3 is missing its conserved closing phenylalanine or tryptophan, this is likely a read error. The CDR3 coding sequence is TGCGCCAGCAGCCAAGGGCTAGACAACTACGAGCAGTACCTC. Amino acid sequence: CASSQGLDNYEQYL. The chain has TRBV4-2 and TRBJ2-7, with D uncertain. The CDR3 has 14 amino acids. Germline CDR1 LGHNA, CDR2 YNFKEQ.

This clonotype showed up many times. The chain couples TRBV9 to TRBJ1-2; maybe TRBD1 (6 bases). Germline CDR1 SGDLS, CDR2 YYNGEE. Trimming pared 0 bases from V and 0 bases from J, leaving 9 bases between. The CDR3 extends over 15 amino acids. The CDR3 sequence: CASSVVGQTNYGYTF. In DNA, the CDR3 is TGTGCCAGCAGCGTAGTTGGACAGACTAACTATGGCTACACCTTC.

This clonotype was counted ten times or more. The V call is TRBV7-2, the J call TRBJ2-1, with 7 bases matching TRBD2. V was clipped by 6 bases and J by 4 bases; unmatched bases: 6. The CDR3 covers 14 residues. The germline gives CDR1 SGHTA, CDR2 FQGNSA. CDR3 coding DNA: TGTGCCAGCAGGGGGGGACTAACTTACAATGAGCAGTTCTTC. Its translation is CASRGGLTYNEQFF.

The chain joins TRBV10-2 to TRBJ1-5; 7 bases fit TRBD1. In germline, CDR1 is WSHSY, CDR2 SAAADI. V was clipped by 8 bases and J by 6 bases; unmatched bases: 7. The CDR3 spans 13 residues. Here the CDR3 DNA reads TGCGCCAGCTTGACAGGGTTGATTCAGCCCCAGCATTTT. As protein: CASLTGLIQPQHF.

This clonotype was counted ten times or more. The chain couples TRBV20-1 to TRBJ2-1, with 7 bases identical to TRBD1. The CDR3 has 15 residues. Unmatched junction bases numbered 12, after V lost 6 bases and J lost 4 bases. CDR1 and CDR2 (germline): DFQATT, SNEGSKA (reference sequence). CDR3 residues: CSARTGDPIYNEQFF. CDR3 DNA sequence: TGCAGTGCCAGAACAGGGGATCCAATATACAATGAGCAGTTCTTC.

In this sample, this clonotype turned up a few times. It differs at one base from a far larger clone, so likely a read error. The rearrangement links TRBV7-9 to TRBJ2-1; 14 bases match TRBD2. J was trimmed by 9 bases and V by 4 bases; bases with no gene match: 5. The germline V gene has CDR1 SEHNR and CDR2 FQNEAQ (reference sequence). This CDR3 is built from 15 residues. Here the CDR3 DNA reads TGTGCCAGCAGCTCAGGGACTAGCGGGAGTGGTGAGCAGTTCTTC. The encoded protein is CASSSGTSGSGEQFF.

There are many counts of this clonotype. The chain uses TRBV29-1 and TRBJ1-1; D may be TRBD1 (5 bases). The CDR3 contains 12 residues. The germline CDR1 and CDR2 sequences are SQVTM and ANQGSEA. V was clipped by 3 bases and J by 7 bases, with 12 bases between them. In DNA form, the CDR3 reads TGCAGCGTTGATTGGCAGGGATTTGAAGCTTTCTTT. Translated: CSVDWQGFEAFF. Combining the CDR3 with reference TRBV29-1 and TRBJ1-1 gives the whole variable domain SAVISQKPSRDICQRGTSLTIQCQVDSQVTMMFWYRQQPGQSLTLIATANQGSEATYESGFVIDKFPISRPNLTFSTLTVSNMSPEDSSIYLCSVDWQGFEAFFGQGTRLTVV.

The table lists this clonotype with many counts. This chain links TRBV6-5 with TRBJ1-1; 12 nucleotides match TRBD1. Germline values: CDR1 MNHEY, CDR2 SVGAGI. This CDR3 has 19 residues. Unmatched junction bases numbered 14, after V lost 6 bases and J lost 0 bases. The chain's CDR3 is CASRRSTGTGGPLNTEAFF. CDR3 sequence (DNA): TGTGCCAGCAGGCGATCAACCGGGACAGGGGGCCCCCTGAACACTGAAGCTTTCTTT.

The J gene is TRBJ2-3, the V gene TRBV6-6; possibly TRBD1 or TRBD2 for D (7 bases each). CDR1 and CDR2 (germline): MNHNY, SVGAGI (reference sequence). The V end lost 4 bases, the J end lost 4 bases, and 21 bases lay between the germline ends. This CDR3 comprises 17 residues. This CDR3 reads CASSSSNLRGGPDTQYF. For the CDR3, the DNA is TGTGCCAGCAGTTCCTCCAACCTCAGGGGGGGGCCAGATACGCAGTATTTT.

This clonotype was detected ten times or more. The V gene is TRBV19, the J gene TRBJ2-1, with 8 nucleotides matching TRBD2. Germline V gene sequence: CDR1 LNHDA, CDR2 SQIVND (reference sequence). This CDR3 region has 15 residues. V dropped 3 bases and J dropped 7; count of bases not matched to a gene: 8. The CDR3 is CASSMRREGLNEQFF. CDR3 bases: TGTGCCAGTAGTATGAGACGGGAGGGCCTGAATGAGCAGTTCTTC.

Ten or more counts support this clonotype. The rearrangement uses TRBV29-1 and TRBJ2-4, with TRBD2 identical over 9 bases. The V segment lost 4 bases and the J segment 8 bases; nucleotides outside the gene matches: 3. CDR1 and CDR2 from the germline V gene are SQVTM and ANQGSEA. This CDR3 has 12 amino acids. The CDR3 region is CSVGGLADIQYF. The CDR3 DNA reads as TGCAGCGTTGGGGGACTAGCAGACATTCAGTACTTC.

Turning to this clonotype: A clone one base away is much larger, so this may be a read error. CDR3 loop: CASGLREGNTGELSF. As DNA, the CDR3 is TGTGCCAGCGGCCTGAGGGAGGGAAACACCGGGGAGCTGTCTTTT. The chain uses TRBV6-2 or TRBV6-3 and TRBJ2-2, with TRBD2 identical over 7 bases. The CDR3 length is 15 residues. The germline V gene encodes CDR1 MNHEY and CDR2 SVGEGT.

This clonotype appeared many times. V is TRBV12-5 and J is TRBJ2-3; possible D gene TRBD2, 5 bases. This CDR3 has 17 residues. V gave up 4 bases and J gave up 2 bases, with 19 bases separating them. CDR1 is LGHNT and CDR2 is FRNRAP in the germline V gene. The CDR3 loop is CASGWIGSTSFTDTQYF. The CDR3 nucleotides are TGTGCTAGTGGTTGGATCGGCAGCACTAGTTTCACAGATACGCAGTATTTT.

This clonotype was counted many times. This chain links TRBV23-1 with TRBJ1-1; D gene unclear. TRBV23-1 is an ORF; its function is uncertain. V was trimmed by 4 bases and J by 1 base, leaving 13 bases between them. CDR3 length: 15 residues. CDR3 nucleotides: TGCGCCAGCAGTCGCCAGCCCGGGGAGAACACTGAAGCTTTCTTT. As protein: CASSRQPGENTEAFF.